Reported below is one T cell receptor (beta chain). CDR3 length: 16 amino acids. Germline CDR1 reads LGHDT; CDR2 reads YNNKEL (reference sequence). With 0 bases clipped from V and 7 bases from J, the junction kept 5 bases outside the gene matches. The data were taken from a study of CD8 T cells in Susac syndrome. RNA in amounts of roughly 0.45 to 1 ug was reverse transcribed with random hexamers. Each CDR3 protein is one row after TCRdb ran MiXCR on the immunoSEQ multiplex PCR reads. The sample comprises some 260,000 distinct CDR3 sequences, about 85% of which are singletons, and approximately 0.11% rests with the top ten.

V is TRBV3-1 and J is TRBJ2-1; TRBD2 matches 11 bases. Input material: CD8+ T cells from PBMCs. This TCR was sampled from a human donor with multiple sclerosis. The DNA of the CDR3 is TGTGCCAGCAGCCAAGAGGGACTAGCGGCACAGAATGAGCAGTTCTTC. Encoded protein: CASSQEGLAAQNEQFF.